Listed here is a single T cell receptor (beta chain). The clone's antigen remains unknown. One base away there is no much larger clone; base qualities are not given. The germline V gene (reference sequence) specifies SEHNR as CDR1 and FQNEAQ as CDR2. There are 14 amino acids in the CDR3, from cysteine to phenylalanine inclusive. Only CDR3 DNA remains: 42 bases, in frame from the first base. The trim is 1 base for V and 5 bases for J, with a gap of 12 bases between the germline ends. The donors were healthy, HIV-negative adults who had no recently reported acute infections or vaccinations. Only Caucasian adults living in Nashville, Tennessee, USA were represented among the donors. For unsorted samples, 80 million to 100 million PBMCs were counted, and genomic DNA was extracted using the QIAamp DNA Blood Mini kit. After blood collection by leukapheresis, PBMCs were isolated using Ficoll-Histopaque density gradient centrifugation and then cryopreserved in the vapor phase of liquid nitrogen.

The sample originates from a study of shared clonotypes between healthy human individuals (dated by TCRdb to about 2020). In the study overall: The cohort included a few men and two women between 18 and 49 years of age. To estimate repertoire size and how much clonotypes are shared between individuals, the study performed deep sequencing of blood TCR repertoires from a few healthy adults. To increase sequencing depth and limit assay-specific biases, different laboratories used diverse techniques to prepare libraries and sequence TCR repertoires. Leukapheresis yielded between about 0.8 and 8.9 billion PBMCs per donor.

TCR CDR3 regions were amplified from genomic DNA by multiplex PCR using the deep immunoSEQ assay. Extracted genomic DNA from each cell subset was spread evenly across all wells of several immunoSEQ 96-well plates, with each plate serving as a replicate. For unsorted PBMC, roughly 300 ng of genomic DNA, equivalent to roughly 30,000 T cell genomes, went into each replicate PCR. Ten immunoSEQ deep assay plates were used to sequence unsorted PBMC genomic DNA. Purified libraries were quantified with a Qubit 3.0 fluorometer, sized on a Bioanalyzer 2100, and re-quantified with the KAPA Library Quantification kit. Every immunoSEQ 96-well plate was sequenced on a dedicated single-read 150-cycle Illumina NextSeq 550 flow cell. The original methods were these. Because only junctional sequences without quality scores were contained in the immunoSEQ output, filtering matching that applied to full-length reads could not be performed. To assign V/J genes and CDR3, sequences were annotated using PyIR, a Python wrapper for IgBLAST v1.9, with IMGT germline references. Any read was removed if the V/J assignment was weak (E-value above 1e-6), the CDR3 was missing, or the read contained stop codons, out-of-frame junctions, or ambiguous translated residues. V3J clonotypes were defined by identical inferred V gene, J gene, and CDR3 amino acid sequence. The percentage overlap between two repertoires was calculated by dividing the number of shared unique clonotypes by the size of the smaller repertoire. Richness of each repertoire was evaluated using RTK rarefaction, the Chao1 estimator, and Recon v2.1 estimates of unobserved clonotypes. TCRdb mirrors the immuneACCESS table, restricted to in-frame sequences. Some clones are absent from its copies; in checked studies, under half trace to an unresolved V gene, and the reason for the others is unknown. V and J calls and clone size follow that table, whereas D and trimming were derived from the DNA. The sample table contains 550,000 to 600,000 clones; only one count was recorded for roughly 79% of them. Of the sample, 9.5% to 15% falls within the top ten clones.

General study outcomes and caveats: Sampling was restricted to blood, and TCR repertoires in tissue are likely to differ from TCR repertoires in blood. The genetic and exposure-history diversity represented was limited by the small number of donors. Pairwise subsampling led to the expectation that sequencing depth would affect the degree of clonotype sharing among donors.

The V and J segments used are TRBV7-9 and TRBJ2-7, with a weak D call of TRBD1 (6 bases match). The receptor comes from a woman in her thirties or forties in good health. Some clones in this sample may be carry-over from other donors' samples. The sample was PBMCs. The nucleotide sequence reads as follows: TGTGCCAGCAGCTTAGGATGGACAGTCAACGAGCAGTACTTC. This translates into CASSLGWTVNEQYF.